A single T cell receptor beta chain is shown here with its context. Its antigen is not known. The library came from three nested PCR rounds adapted from ARM-PCR protocols. TCRdb reanalysed the multiplex PCR reads using MiXCR and keeps one entry per CDR3 protein. The sample holds 120,000 or so distinct CDR3 sequences; roughly 64% are singletons and the top ten take 9.5% to 15%. These data originate in a study of tumor and adjacent non-tumor tissue in lung cancer. The study's findings and limits: Significantly higher TCR diversity was found in tumor than normal lung.

The V gene end was trimmed by 11 bases and the J gene end by 5 bases; junction bases not matched to a gene: 14. The CDR3 length is 15 residues. CDR1 is SEHNR and CDR2 is FQNEAQ in the germline V gene (reference sequence). This sample's RNA came from whole unsorted tissue. V is TRBV7-9 and J is TRBJ2-5, with TRBD1 matching over 10 bases. The clonotype originates from a man younger than 45 with non-small cell lung cancer. The sequencing sample was made of lung tumor tissue. CDR3 nucleotides: TGTGCCGGCATCAGCCGGGACAGGGGTGAGGAGACCCAGTACTTC. Its protein is CAGISRDRGEETQYF.